A selection of T cell receptor beta chains follows, all from one sample in a study of blood T cell repertoires in COVID-19. The assay was immunoSEQ multiplex PCR, and TCRdb's table has in-frame clones only and misses some. The data contain about 220,000 clones, roughly 89% of them singletons. The specimen sequenced was PBMCs or T cells enriched from blood (not recorded which). Receptors were obtained from a man aged 25 to 40 who had been exposed to COVID-19. Each CDR3 is given with its conserved first and last residue. A D gene is named only where the DNA matches it firmly. Clone size, where shown, is once, few, many, or a class for clones that have expanded.

D gene	clone size	V gene	J gene	CDR3 DNA	CDR3 protein
-	-	TRBV19	TRBJ2-2	TGTGCCAGTAGTATGTTGCGCCCCACCGGGGAGCTGTTTTTT	CASSMLRPTGELFF
TRBD1	-	TRBV3-1/TRBV3-2	TRBJ1-1	TGTGCCAGCAGCCAGGTAGGGGGCCGGATTGGAGCTTTCTTT	CASSQVGGRIGAFF
-	-	TRBV6-1	TRBJ2-7	TGTGCCAGCAGTGAGGACAGTCTCTACGAGCAGTACTTC	CASSEDSLYEQYF
TRBD1	-	TRBV5-1	TRBJ2-3	TGCGCCAGCAGCGACCGACAGGGTGCCGCAGATACGCAGTATTTT	CASSDRQGAADTQYF
-	-	TRBV27	TRBJ1-5	TGTGCCAGCAGTGTGAATAGGGGCAGCAATCAGCCCCAGCATTTT	CASSVNRGSNQPQHF
-	-	TRBV21-1	TRBJ2-5	TGTGCCAGCAGCAAACGAGGGGGACAAGAGACCCAGTACTTC	CASSKRGGQETQYF
TRBD1	-	TRBV5-6	TRBJ2-7	TGTGCCAGCAGCCGGAGACGGACAGGGAAAACTGCCTACGAGCAGTACTTC	CASSRRRTGKTAYEQYF
-	-	TRBV28	TRBJ1-2	TGTGCCAGCACCAAGGGAGGCGGCTATGGCTACACCTTC	CASTKGGGYGYTF
-	-	TRBV5-6	TRBJ1-1	TGTGCCAGCAGCTTGCCCCCCCGGGTGGGCACTGAAGCTTTCTTT	CASSLPPRVGTEAFF
-	-	TRBV13	TRBJ2-7	TGTGCCAGCAGGCCCCTAGGGACACCCCCTTACGAGCAGTACTTC	CASRPLGTPPYEQYF
TRBD1	-	TRBV5-1	TRBJ2-7	TGCGCCAGCAGCTTGGCTGTAGGGACAGGGAGCCACGAGCAGTACTTC	CASSLAVGTGSHEQYF
TRBD1	-	TRBV10-3	TRBJ1-1	TGTGCCATCAGAACCGGGACAGGGGGCGGTACTGAAGCTTTCTTT	CAIRTGTGGGTEAFF
-	once	TRBV2	TRBJ1-1	TGTGCCAGCACCACCGGGACATACACTGAAGCTTTCTTT	CASTTGTYTEAFF
TRBD1	-	TRBV2	TRBJ1-1	TGTGCCACCCGTCCCGGGACAGGGAACACTGAAGCTTTCTTT	CATRPGTGNTEAFF
-	-	TRBV7-3	TRBJ2-2	TGTGCCAGCAGCAGACAGGGACTCACCGGGGAGCTGTTTTTT	CASSRQGLTGELFF
-	-	TRBV13	TRBJ2-7	TGTGCCAGCAGCTTCTCTTCGGGTGCCCTCAACGAGCAGTACTTC	CASSFSSGALNEQYF
TRBD1	-	TRBV7-9	TRBJ2-7	TGTGCCAGCAGCTTAGAGCCCGGCAGGGGGGAGCAGTACTTC	CASSLEPGRGEQYF
-	few	TRBV10-3	TRBJ2-7	TGTGCCACCAATCAGGACTCCTACGAGCAGTACTTC	CATNQDSYEQYF
TRBD1	-	TRBV4-2	TRBJ1-2	TGTGCCAGCAGCCACCTCGACAGGGATTCTTATGGCTACACCTTC	CASSHLDRDSYGYTF
TRBD1	-	TRBV19	TRBJ1-1	TGTGCCAGTAATTTGGACAGGGGCGGTAGGGACACTGAAGCTTTCTTT	CASNLDRGGRDTEAFF
-	-	TRBV5-1	TRBJ2-1	TGCGCCAGCAGCTTGGGAGTGGAGGGAACGTGGGAGCAGTTCTTC	CASSLGVEGTWEQFF
-	few	TRBV4-1	TRBJ1-2	TGCGCCAGCAGCCAAGTAGTCGGAGGGTCGGGATATGGCTACACCTTC	CASSQVVGGSGYGYTF
TRBD1	-	TRBV7-6	TRBJ2-1	TGTGCCAGCAGCGCACCGGGACAGGCGAATGAGCAGTTCTTC	CASSAPGQANEQFF
-	once	TRBV7-2	TRBJ2-1	TGTGCCAGCAGCTTAGGCGGGGATATCAATGAGCAGTTCTTC	CASSLGGDINEQFF
TRBD1	-	TRBV4-1	TRBJ1-2	TGCGCCAGCAGCCATCGTGCCCGAACCGGACAGGTCGACTATGGCTACACCTTC	CASSHRARTGQVDYGYTF
-	few	TRBV29-1	TRBJ2-3	TGCAGCGCAGGGGAGGGGGCAGATACGCAGTATTTT	CSAGEGADTQYF
-	-	TRBV18	TRBJ1-1	TGTGCCAGCTCACCAAGGGGATTGAACACTGAAGCTTTCTTT	CASSPRGLNTEAFF
-	-	TRBV2	TRBJ1-2	TGTGCCAGCAGTGACAGGGTTCGTGGCTACACCTTC	CASSDRVRGYTF
-	-	TRBV11-2	TRBJ1-6	TGTGCCAGCGGAAATCGGAGGACACCCCTCCACTTT	CASGNRRTPLHF
-	-	TRBV21-1	TRBJ2-5	TGTGCCAGCAGCAAACCGCACGGGGGAAACGACGAGACCCAGTACTTC	CASSKPHGGNDETQYF
TRBD1	-	TRBV19	TRBJ2-7	TGTGCCAGTAGTGGGACAGGGGGGTCCTACGAGCAGTACTTC	CASSGTGGSYEQYF
TRBD2	-	TRBV6-5	TRBJ2-1	TGTGCCACCGCGGGGGGGCCCTTCGATGAGCAGTTCTTC	CATAGGPFDEQFF
TRBD2	-	TRBV4-1	TRBJ2-5	TGCGCCAGCAGCCGAGTAGCGGGAGGGGGGACCCAGTACTTC	CASSRVAGGGTQYF
TRBD1	-	TRBV2	TRBJ1-1	TGTGCCAGCACTAGCGACCTCCGACAGGGCCCCAGAACTGAAGCTTTCTTT	CASTSDLRQGPRTEAFF
-	-	TRBV6-5	TRBJ1-2	TGTGCCAGCAGTCCACGGGGTTCGCTGGAGGAAGGCTACACCTTC	CASSPRGSLEEGYTF
TRBD2	-	TRBV6-2/TRBV6-3	TRBJ2-5	TGTGCCAGCAGCCGCTCGGGCGGGGGGCTCTCGGAGACCCAGTACTTC	CASSRSGGGLSETQYF
TRBD1	-	TRBV19	TRBJ1-6	TGTGCCAGTAGTTCCGGACAGGGCCCACCCCTCCACTTT	CASSSGQGPPLHF
TRBD1	-	TRBV5-6	TRBJ1-2	TGTGCCAGCAGCGCGGAGCCACAGGGGGCTTACTATGGCTACACCTTC	CASSAEPQGAYYGYTF
TRBD1	once	TRBV29-1	TRBJ2-1	TGCAGCGTTGAAGCCCCCAAAGGAGGGGACAGGGATTACAATGAGCAGTTCTTC	CSVEAPKGGDRDYNEQFF
TRBD1	-	TRBV5-6	TRBJ2-2	TGTGCCAGCAGCTTGGGGGACAGGGGGTACACCGGGGAGCTGTTTTTT	CASSLGDRGYTGELFF
-	-	TRBV6-2/TRBV6-3	TRBJ2-6	TGTGCCAGCAGTTACTCGACTAGCTCTGGGGCCAACGTCCTGACTTTC	CASSYSTSSGANVLTF
-	-	TRBV6-2/TRBV6-3	TRBJ1-2	TGTGCCAGCAGTTACTATGGGCCCGACTATGGCTACACCTTC	CASSYYGPDYGYTF
TRBD2	-	TRBV7-3	TRBJ2-2	TGTGCCAGCAGCCCAGGACTAGCGAACACCGGGGAGCTGTTTTTT	CASSPGLANTGELFF
-	-	TRBV20-1	TRBJ2-7	TGCAGTGCTAGTACTAGCAGAGTCTACGAGCAGTACTTC	CSASTSRVYEQYF
TRBD2	-	TRBV7-2	TRBJ2-3	TGTGCCAGCAGCTCCCTGACTAGCGGATCACGGGGGGCGCAGTATTTT	CASSSLTSGSRGAQYF
-	-	TRBV6-1	TRBJ1-3	TGTGCCAGCAGTGAGTCGGGGGTTTATTCTGGAAACACCATATATTTT	CASSESGVYSGNTIYF
-	-	TRBV29-1	TRBJ2-1	TGCAGCGTTAGCTTGCGCGGATACAATGAGCAGTTCTTC	CSVSLRGYNEQFF
TRBD1	few	TRBV6-5	TRBJ1-4	TGTGCCAGCAGTTACCACAGGGGTACGGTTGAAAAACTGTTTTTT	CASSYHRGTVEKLFF
TRBD2	-	TRBV3-1/TRBV3-2	TRBJ2-1	TGTGCCAGCAGGCTAGCGGGGGGGCCAATCGGTGAGCAGTTCTTC	CASRLAGGPIGEQFF
-	-	TRBV11-2	TRBJ1-2	TGTGCCAGCAGCTTAGTGAAGTCGGGAAAAGGGGGCTACACCTTC	CASSLVKSGKGGYTF
-	once	TRBV12-3/TRBV12-4	TRBJ2-3	TGTGCCAGCAGTTTGGCAGGCACAGATACGCAGTATTTT	CASSLAGTDTQYF
-	-	TRBV7-9	TRBJ2-4	TGTGCCAGCAGCTCCACCCTCTTGACAGCAAACATTCAGTACTTC	CASSSTLLTANIQYF
-	-	TRBV11-2	TRBJ2-5	TGTGCCAGCAGCCAGGGACTGGAGACCCAGTACTTC	CASSQGLETQYF
-	-	TRBV27	TRBJ1-5	TGTGCCAGCAGTTTATCTACTACAGGAGCACAGCCCCAGCATTTT	CASSLSTTGAQPQHF
TRBD1	-	TRBV6-2/TRBV6-3	TRBJ2-7	TGTGCCAGCAGTTACAAAGTCAGGGGGTCCGAACAGTACTTC	CASSYKVRGSEQYF
TRBD1	-	TRBV5-4	TRBJ2-6	TGTGCCAGCAGCTCTATTCTTGGACAGGGGAACTCTGGGGCCAACGTCCTGACTTTC	CASSSILGQGNSGANVLTF
-	once	TRBV2	TRBJ1-5	TGTGCCAGCAGTAGGTTGAAGGGAGGCAATCAGCCCCAGCATTTT	CASSRLKGGNQPQHF
TRBD1	-	TRBV27	TRBJ2-7	TGTGCCAGCAGTTTATCGGGCCCAGGGGGATCTTACGAGCAGTACTTC	CASSLSGPGGSYEQYF
TRBD1	-	TRBV30	TRBJ1-5	TGTGCCTGGAGTCTGGGACAGTTCGGGAATAGCAATCAGCCCCAGCATTTT	CAWSLGQFGNSNQPQHF
TRBD2	-	TRBV12-3/TRBV12-4	TRBJ2-2	TGTGCCAGCACGCGGGAGGTGGGCGGGGAGCTGTTTTTT	CASTREVGGELFF